This TCR beta chain emerged from a study of T cell responses to AZD1222 COVID-19 vaccine. About the research overall: Pooled in the analysis were second doses at about 4 or about 12 weeks. Regarding the study as a whole: Reportedly, nearly half the spike-specific TCRs target unmutated variant regions. Distributed over spike, vaccine-associated CD4 TCRs predominated at 160-218 and 743-854.

This table comes from immunoSEQ multiplex PCR, and its TCRdb copy is limited to in-frame clones, with some not included. The sample carries about 160,000 clones, about 93% recorded once. As to this clone: Its antigen is unidentified.

The clonotype was recovered from an adult in good health. The sequences come from peripheral blood, collected on day 0 of AZD1222 vaccination.

The CDR3 coding sequence is TGTGCCAGCAGTGGCGGGCACTACGAGCAGTACGTC. Translation gives CASSGGHYEQYV. The J gene is TRBJ2-7, the V gene TRBV6-2 or TRBV6-3, with D possibly being TRBD2 (5 bases). The CDR3 length is 12 residues. CDR1 is MNHEY, CDR2 SVGEGT, per germline. Between the trimmed V and J ends, which lost 5 bases and 3 bases, there was a span of 8 bases.